This TCR beta chain is from a study of cytomegalovirus exposure and HLA in healthy donors. Study information: An earlier analysis identified approximately 120 million unique TCR beta sequences in approximately 190 million T cells. Overall study findings and caveats: Apparent HLA restriction characterized most CMV-associated TCR beta chains in a later analysis. The study found most TCR sequences rare, yet found some public TCRs in many donors. High sensitivity and specificity were reportedly achieved when the classifier diagnosed cytomegalovirus status.

It was with 60 Vbeta and 13 Jbeta primers that the PCR ran. Clones were sequenced by immunoSEQ multiplex PCR, and TCRdb holds only the in-frame ones, with some missing. The data show some 120,000 clones, approximately 17% seen once. A note on this clone: The antigen is not known.

After removal of 6 bases from V and 5 bases from J, the junction contained 6 bases not matched to a gene. Per germline, CDR1 GTSNPN and CDR2 SVGIG (reference sequence). There are 12 residues in the CDR3. Material for sequencing was PBMCs. This chain uses TRBV30 with TRBJ1-2; 7 bases are a match to TRBD1. The receptor's source is a female donor in good health and CMV-seropositive. CDR3 sequence: CACRNRGYGYTF. CDR3 nucleotides: TGTGCCTGCCGAAACAGGGGATATGGCTACACCTTC.